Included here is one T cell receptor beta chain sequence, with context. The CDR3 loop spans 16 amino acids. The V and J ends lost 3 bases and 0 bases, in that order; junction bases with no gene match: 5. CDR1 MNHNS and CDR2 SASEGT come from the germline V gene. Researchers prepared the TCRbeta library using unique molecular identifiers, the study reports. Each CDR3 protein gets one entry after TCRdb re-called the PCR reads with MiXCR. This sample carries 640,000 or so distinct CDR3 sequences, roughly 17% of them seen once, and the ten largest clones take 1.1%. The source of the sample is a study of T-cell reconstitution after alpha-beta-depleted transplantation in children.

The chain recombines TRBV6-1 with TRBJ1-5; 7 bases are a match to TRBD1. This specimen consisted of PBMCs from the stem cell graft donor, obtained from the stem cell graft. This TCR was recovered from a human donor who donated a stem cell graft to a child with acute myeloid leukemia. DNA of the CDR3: TGTGCCAGCAGTGAGGACAGGTCTTATAGCAATCAGCCCCAGCATTTT. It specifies CASSEDRSYSNQPQHF.